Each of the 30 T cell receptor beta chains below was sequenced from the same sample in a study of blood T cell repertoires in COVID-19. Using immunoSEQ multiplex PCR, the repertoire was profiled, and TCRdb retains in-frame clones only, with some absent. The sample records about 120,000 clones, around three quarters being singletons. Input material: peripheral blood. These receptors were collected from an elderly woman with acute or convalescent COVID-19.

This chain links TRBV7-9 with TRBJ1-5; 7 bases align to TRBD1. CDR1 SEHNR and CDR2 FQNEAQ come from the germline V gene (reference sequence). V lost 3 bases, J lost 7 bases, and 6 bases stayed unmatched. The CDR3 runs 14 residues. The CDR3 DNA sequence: TGTGCCAGCAGCTTTGGGGCAGGGGGACAGCCCCAGCATTTT. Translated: CASSFGAGGQPQHF.

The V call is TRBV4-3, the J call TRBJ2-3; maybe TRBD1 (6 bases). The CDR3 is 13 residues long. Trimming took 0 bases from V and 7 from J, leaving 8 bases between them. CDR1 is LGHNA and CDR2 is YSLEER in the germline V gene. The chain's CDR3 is CASSQEQGNTQYF. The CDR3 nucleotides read TGCGCCAGCAGCCAAGAACAGGGAAATACGCAGTATTTT.

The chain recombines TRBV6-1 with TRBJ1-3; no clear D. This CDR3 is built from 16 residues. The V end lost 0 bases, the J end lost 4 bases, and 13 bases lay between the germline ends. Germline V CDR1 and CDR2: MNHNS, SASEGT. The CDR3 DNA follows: TGTGCCAGCAGTGAAGCTGGCGGCCCATTCGGAAACACCATATATTTT. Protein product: CASSEAGGPFGNTIYF.

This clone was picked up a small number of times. CDR3 nucleotide sequence: TGTGCCAGCAGCTTAGCGGGACAGGATGGCTATGGCTACACCTTC. Translating gives CASSLAGQDGYGYTF. The chain employs TRBV7-8 and TRBJ1-2, with 8 bases matching TRBD1. Germline V CDR1 and CDR2: SGHVS, FQNEAQ. V was pared by 0 bases and J by 4 bases, with 4 bases of the junction left unmatched. CDR3 length equals 15 residues.

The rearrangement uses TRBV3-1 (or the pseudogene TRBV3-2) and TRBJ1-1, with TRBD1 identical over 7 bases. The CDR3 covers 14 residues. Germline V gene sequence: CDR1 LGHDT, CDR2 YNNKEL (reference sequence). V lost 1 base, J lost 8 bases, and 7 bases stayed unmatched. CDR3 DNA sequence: TGTGCCAGCAGCCAAGGTGGAGGACAGGCCGAAGCTTTCTTT. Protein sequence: CASSQGGGQAEAFF.

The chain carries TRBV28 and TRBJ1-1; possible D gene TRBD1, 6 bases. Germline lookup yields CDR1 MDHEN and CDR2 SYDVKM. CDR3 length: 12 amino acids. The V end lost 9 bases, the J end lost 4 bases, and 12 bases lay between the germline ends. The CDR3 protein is CASCYRATEAFF. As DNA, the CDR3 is TGTGCCAGTTGTTACAGGGCCACTGAAGCTTTCTTT.

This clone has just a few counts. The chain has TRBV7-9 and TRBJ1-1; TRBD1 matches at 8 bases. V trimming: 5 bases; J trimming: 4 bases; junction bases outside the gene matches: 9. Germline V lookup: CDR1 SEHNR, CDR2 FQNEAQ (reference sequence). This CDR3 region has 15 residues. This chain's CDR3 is CASSPGTGVVTEAFF. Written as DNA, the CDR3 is TGTGCCAGCAGCCCCGGGACAGGTGTGGTCACTGAAGCTTTCTTT.

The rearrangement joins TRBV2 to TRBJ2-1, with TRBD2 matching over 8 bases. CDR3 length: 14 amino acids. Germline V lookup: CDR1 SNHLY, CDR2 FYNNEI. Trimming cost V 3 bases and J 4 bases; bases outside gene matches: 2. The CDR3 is CASSDSGVYNEQFF. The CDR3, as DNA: TGTGCCAGCAGTGATAGCGGGGTTTACAATGAGCAGTTCTTC. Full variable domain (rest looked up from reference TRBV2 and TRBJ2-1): EPEVTQTPSHQVTQMGQEVILRCVPISNHLYFYWYRQILGQKVEFLVSFYNNEISEKSEIFDDQFSVERPDGSNFTLKIRSTKLEDSAMYFCASSDSGVYNEQFFGPGTRLTVL.

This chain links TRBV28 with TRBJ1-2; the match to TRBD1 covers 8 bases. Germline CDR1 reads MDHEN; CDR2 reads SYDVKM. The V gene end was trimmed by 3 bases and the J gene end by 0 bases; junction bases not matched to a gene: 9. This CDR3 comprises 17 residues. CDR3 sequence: CASSFRQGARTNYGYTF. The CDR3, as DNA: TGTGCCAGCAGTTTTAGGCAGGGGGCCCGGACTAACTATGGCTACACCTTC.

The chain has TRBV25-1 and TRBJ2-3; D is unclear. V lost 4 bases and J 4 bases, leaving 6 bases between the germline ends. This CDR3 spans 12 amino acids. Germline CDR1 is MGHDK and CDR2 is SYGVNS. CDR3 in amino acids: CASSAHSDTQYF. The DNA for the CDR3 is TGTGCCAGCAGTGCCCACTCAGATACGCAGTATTTT. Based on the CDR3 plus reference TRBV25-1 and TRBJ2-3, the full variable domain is EADIYQTPRYLVIGTGKKITLECSQTMGHDKMYWYQQDPGMELHLIHYSYGVNSTEKGDLSSESTVSRIRTEHFPLTLESARPSHTSQYLCASSAHSDTQYFGPGTRLTVL.

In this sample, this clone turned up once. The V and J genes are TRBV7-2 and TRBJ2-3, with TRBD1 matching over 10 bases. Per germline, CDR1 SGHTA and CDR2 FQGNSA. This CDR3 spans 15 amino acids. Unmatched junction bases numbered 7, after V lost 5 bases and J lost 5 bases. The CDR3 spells CASSRDRGLGDTQYF. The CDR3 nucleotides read TGTGCCAGCAGCCGGGACAGGGGTTTAGGAGATACGCAGTATTTT.

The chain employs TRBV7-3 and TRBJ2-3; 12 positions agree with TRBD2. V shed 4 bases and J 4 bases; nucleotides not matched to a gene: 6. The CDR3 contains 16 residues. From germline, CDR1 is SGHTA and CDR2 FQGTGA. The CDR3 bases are TGTGCCAGCAGCTCGGGACTAGCGGGCTATGCAGATACGCAGTATTTT. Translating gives CASSSGLAGYADTQYF.

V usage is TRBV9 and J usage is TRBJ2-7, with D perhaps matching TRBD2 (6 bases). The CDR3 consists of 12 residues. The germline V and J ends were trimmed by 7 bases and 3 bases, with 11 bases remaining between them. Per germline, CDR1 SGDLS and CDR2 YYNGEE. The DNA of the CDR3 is TGTGCCAGCTGGGACTTCAACTACGAGCAGTACTTC. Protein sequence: CASWDFNYEQYF.

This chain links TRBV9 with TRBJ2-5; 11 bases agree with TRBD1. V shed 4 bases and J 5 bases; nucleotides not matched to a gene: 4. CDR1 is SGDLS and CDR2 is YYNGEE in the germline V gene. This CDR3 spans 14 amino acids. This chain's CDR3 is CASSRGDRGETQYF. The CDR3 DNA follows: TGTGCCAGCAGCCGGGGGGACAGGGGGGAGACCCAGTACTTC.

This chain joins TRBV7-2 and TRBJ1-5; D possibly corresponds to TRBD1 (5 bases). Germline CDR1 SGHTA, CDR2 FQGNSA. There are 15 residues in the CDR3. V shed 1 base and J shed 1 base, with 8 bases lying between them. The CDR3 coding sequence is TGTGCCAGCAGCTTAGAGAAGGGGAGCAATCAGCCCCAGCATTTT. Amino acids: CASSLEKGSNQPQHF.

The CDR3 is CASSLAGDHEQYF. The CDR3 DNA reads TGTGCCAGCAGCTTGGCGGGAGACCACGAGCAGTACTTC. The V gene is TRBV7-3, the J gene TRBJ2-7; 7 bases are a match to TRBD2. Germline-derived CDR1 and CDR2 are SGHTA and FQGTGA. CDR3 length: 13 amino acids. V lost 3 bases to trimming and J lost 5 bases; unmatched junction nucleotides: 4.

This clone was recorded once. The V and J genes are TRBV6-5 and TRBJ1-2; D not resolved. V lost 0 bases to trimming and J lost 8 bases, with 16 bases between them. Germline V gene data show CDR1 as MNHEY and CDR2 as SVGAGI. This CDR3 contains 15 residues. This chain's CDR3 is CASSYSGQWARGYTF. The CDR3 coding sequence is TGTGCCAGCAGTTACTCGGGCCAATGGGCCCGGGGCTACACCTTC.

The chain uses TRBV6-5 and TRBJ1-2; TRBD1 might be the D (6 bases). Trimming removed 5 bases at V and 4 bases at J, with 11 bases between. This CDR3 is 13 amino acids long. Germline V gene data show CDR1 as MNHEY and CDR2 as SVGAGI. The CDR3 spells CASSLGGSYGYTF. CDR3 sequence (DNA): TGTGCCAGCAGTCTTGGGGGCAGCTATGGCTACACCTTC.

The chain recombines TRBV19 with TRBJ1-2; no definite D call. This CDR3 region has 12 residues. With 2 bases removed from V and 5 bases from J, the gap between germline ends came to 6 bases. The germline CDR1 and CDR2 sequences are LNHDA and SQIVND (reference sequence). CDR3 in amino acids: CASSINSYGYTF. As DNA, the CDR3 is TGTGCCAGTAGTATAAACTCTTATGGCTACACCTTC.

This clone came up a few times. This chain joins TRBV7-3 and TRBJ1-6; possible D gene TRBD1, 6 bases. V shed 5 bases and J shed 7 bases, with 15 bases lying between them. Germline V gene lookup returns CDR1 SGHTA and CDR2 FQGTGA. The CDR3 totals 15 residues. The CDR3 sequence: CASSPTGRPNSPLHF. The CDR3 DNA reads TGTGCCAGCAGCCCCACAGGGCGCCCCAATTCACCCCTCCACTTT.

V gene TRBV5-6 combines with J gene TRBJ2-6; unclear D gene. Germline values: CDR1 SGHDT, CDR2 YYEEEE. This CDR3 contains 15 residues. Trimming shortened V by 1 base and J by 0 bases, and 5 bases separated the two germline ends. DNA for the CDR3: TGTGCCAGCAGCTTGTATTTCTCTGGGGCCAACGTCCTGACTTTC. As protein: CASSLYFSGANVLTF.

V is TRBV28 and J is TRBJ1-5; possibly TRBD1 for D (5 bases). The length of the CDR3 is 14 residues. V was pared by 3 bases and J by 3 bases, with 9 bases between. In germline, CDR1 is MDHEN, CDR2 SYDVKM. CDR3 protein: CASSFRVTNQPQHF. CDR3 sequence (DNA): TGTGCCAGCAGTTTCAGGGTGACCAATCAGCCCCAGCATTTT.

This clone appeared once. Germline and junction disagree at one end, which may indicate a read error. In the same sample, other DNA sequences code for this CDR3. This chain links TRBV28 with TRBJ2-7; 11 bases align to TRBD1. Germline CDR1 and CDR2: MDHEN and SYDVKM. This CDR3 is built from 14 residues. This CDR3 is CASSLRDRGSEQYF. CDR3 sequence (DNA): TGTGCCAGCAGTTTACGGGACAGGGGGAGCGAGCAATACTTC.

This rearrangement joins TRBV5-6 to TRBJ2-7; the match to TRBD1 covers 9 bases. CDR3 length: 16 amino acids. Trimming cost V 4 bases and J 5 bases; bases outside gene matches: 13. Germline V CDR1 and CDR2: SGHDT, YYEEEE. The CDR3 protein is CASSQDTGTGYHEQYF. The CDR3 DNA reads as TGTGCCAGCAGCCAAGACACCGGGACAGGGTACCACGAGCAGTACTTC.

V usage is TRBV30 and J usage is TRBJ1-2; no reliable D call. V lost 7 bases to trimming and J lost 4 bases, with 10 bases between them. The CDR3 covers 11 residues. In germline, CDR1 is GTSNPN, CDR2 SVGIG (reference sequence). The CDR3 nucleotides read TGTGCCTTCTCCGAGGGCTATGGCTACACCTTC. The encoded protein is CAFSEGYGYTF.

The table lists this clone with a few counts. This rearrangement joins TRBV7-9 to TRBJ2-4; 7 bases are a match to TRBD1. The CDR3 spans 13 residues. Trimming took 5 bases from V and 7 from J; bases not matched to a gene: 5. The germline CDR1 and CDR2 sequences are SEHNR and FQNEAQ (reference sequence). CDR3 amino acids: CASSQRQGNIQYF. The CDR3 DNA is TGTGCCAGCAGCCAACGACAGGGTAACATTCAGTACTTC. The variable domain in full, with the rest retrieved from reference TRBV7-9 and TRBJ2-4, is DTGVSQNPRHKITKRGQNVTFRCDPISEHNRLYWYRQTLGQGPEFLTYFQNEAQLEKSRLLSDRFSAERPKGSFSTLEIQRTEQGDSAMYLCASSQRQGNIQYFGAGTRLSVL.

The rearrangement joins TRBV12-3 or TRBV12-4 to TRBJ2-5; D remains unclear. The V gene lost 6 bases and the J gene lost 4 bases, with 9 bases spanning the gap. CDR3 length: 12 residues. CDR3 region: CASSNRGETQYF. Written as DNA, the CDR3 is TGTGCCAGCAGCAATCGAGGAGAGACCCAGTACTTC.

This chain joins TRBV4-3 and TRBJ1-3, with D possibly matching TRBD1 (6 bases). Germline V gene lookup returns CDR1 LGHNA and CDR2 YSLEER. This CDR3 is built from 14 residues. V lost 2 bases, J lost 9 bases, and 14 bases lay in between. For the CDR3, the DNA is TGCGCCAGCAGCCAACAACAGGGTTCGGGCACCATATATTTT. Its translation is CASSQQQGSGTIYF.

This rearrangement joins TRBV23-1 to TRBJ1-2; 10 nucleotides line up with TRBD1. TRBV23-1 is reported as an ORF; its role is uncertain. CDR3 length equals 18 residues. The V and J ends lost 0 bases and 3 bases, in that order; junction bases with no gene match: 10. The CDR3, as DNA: TGCGCCAGCAGTCAATCGGGTGTGTGGGGGACAGGGGACTATGGCTACACCTTC. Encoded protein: CASSQSGVWGTGDYGYTF.

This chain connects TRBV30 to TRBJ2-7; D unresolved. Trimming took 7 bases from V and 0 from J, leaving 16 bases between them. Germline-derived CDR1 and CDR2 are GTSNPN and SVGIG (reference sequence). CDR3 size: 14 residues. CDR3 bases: TGTGCCTTGGCCCCGACAAGAAGCTCCTACGAGCAGTACTTC. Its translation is CALAPTRSSYEQYF.